This is a list of T cell receptor beta chains from one sample in a study of cytomegalovirus exposure and HLA in healthy donors. The table came from immunoSEQ multiplex PCR; TCRdb's copy has only in-frame clones and leaves some out. The table records approximately 92,000 clones, around 77% of them present only once. Sequencing was done on a sample of PBMCs. The receptors were gathered from a man aged 50 or older in good health and CMV-seropositive. Each CDR3 is given with its conserved first and last residue. Each record gives: J gene, D gene, clone size, V gene, CDR3 DNA, CDR3 protein. D genes are given only for firm matches. Rows may omit the clone size; those that give it use once, few, many or a size class.

J gene: TRBJ1-1; D gene: NA; clone size: NA; V gene: TRBV6-5; CDR3 DNA: TGTGCCAGCAGTTATGGGGCCAGAAACACTGAAGCTTTCTTT; CDR3 protein: CASSYGARNTEAFF
J gene: TRBJ1-5; D gene: NA; clone size: NA; V gene: TRBV5-5; CDR3 DNA: TGTGCCAGCAGCTTGCGAGGGGGAGGCAATCAGCCCCAGCATTTT; CDR3 protein: CASSLRGGGNQPQHF
J gene: TRBJ1-1; D gene: NA; clone size: few; V gene: TRBV18; CDR3 DNA: TGTGCCAGCTCACCACCCGGGGGAATGAACACTGAAGCTTTCTTT; CDR3 protein: CASSPPGGMNTEAFF
J gene: TRBJ1-3; D gene: NA; clone size: NA; V gene: TRBV6-1; CDR3 DNA: TGTGCCAGCAGTGAAGCCGCAGTGGGGGCCGGAAACACCATATATTTT; CDR3 protein: CASSEAAVGAGNTIYF
J gene: TRBJ1-3; D gene: NA; clone size: NA; V gene: TRBV29-1; CDR3 DNA: TGCAGCGTTGAAGTGGTTTCGGCTGGAAACACCATATATTTT; CDR3 protein: CSVEVVSAGNTIYF
J gene: TRBJ2-6; D gene: NA; clone size: few; V gene: TRBV5-3; CDR3 DNA: TGTGCCAGAAGCTTGGGACAGGTCGTGGTGTGGGCCAACGTCCTGACTTTC; CDR3 protein: CARSLGQVVVWANVLTF
J gene: TRBJ1-3; D gene: NA; clone size: NA; V gene: TRBV30; CDR3 DNA: TGTGCCCAAACCCGGGGTACTGGAAACACCATATATTTT; CDR3 protein: CAQTRGTGNTIYF
J gene: TRBJ2-1; D gene: NA; clone size: NA; V gene: TRBV9; CDR3 DNA: TGTGCCAGCAGCGTAGTGGGGGGTGAGCAGTTCTTC; CDR3 protein: CASSVVGGEQFF
J gene: TRBJ2-5; D gene: NA; clone size: NA; V gene: TRBV5-1; CDR3 DNA: TGCGCCAGCAGCTTGGAGCCTCAAGAGACCCAGTACTTC; CDR3 protein: CASSLEPQETQYF
J gene: TRBJ2-3; D gene: NA; clone size: NA; V gene: TRBV6-1; CDR3 DNA: TGTGCCAGCAGGATTGGGGAGGTTAGCACAGATACGCAGTATTTT; CDR3 protein: CASRIGEVSTDTQYF
J gene: TRBJ1-2; D gene: TRBD1; clone size: NA; V gene: TRBV5-6; CDR3 DNA: TGTGCCAGCAGCTTGGGGGGACAGGGGTTATATGGCTACCCCTTC; CDR3 protein: CASSLGGQGLYGYPF
J gene: TRBJ1-5; D gene: TRBD1; clone size: NA; V gene: TRBV7-2; CDR3 DNA: TGTGCCAGCAGCTCACAGGGGGCCTTCGGTCAGCCCCAGCATTTT; CDR3 protein: CASSSQGAFGQPQHF
J gene: TRBJ2-3; D gene: NA; clone size: NA; V gene: TRBV15; CDR3 DNA: TGTGCCACCAGCAGAGGACAGTACACAGATACGCAGTATTTT; CDR3 protein: CATSRGQYTDTQYF
J gene: TRBJ2-2; D gene: NA; clone size: NA; V gene: TRBV11-2; CDR3 DNA: TGTGCCAGCAGTAACGAGGGCGACACCGGGGAGCTGTTTTTT; CDR3 protein: CASSNEGDTGELFF
J gene: TRBJ2-7; D gene: TRBD2; clone size: NA; V gene: TRBV19; CDR3 DNA: TGTGCCAGTAGCCCCTCACTAGCGGGGGGCTCCTACGAGCAGTACTTC; CDR3 protein: CASSPSLAGGSYEQYF
J gene: TRBJ2-5; D gene: NA; clone size: NA; V gene: TRBV5-1; CDR3 DNA: TGCGCCAGCTTACCCACAGGGAATGTGGCTGAGACCCAGTACTTC; CDR3 protein: CASLPTGNVAETQYF
J gene: TRBJ1-6; D gene: NA; clone size: once; V gene: TRBV30; CDR3 DNA: TGTGCCTGGAGCCCGGGGCAGGGGTATTCTCCCCTCCACTTT; CDR3 protein: CAWSPGQGYSPLHF
J gene: TRBJ2-1; D gene: TRBD2; clone size: NA; V gene: TRBV5-5; CDR3 DNA: TGTGCCAGCAGCTTGGCCTTAACGGGGGGACGCTACAATGAGCAGTTCTTC; CDR3 protein: CASSLALTGGRYNEQFF
J gene: TRBJ2-7; D gene: TRBD1; clone size: NA; V gene: TRBV19; CDR3 DNA: TGTGCCAGTAGTAGTCGACAGGGCTCCTACGAGCAGTACTTC; CDR3 protein: CASSSRQGSYEQYF
J gene: TRBJ1-1; D gene: TRBD1; clone size: NA; V gene: TRBV5-1; CDR3 DNA: TGCGCCAGCAGCGCGAACCTGCCGGGACAGGGGTCTGAAGCTTTCTTT; CDR3 protein: CASSANLPGQGSEAFF
J gene: TRBJ1-2; D gene: NA; clone size: NA; V gene: TRBV5-6; CDR3 DNA: TGTGCCAGCAGCTTGGGGCAGGGAACCCATGGCTACACCTTC; CDR3 protein: CASSLGQGTHGYTF
J gene: TRBJ1-3; D gene: NA; clone size: few; V gene: TRBV4-1; CDR3 DNA: TGCGCCAGCAGCCAAGACAGGGAAAGAAACACCATATATTTT; CDR3 protein: CASSQDRERNTIYF
J gene: TRBJ2-7; D gene: TRBD1; clone size: NA; V gene: TRBV19; CDR3 DNA: TGTGCCAGTAGCCAGACAGGGGGTTCCGACGAGCAGTACTTC; CDR3 protein: CASSQTGGSDEQYF
J gene: TRBJ1-1; D gene: NA; clone size: NA; V gene: TRBV5-6; CDR3 DNA: TGTGCCAGCAGCTCCCCCTCGGGTGCAGCTTTCTTT; CDR3 protein: CASSSPSGAAFF
J gene: TRBJ1-6; D gene: NA; clone size: NA; V gene: TRBV6-1; CDR3 DNA: TGTGCCAGCAGTGAACAGGGGAGCTCCTATAATTCACCCCTCCACTTT; CDR3 protein: CASSEQGSSYNSPLHF
J gene: TRBJ1-2; D gene: TRBD1; clone size: once; V gene: TRBV7-2; CDR3 DNA: TGTGCCAGCAGCTTTTTAACGGACAGGCAAAACTATGGCTACACCTTC; CDR3 protein: CASSFLTDRQNYGYTF